This TCR beta chain was retrieved from a study of cytomegalovirus exposure and HLA in healthy donors. Findings of the study overall: Available immune exposure information covered CMV serostatus only. Follow-up analysis seemed to connect common viral pathogens with several of the most significant clusters identified.

V was clipped by 7 bases and J by 0 bases; unmatched bases: 4. The CDR3 sequence is 14 residues long. Looked up from germline, CDR1 is SNHLY and CDR2 is FYNNEI. Of note for this clone: No antigen is known for it.

Donors were ostensibly healthy at sampling, although undocumented immune exposures were probable. 13 Jbeta primers and 60 Vbeta primers were used for the PCR. The protocol was immunoSEQ multiplex PCR, while the TCRdb copy is restricted to in-frame clones and leaves out a portion. The sample shows approximately 59,000 clones, 65% to 80% of them seen only once. Sequenced sample: PBMCs. This chain uses TRBV2 with TRBJ2-3; 7 nucleotides line up with TRBD1. This clonotype was obtained from a man aged 35 to 55 in good health and CMV-seropositive. This CDR3 is CASTGQKSTDTQYF. In DNA, the CDR3 is TGTGCCAGCACGGGACAGAAGAGCACAGATACGCAGTATTTT.